One sample yielded the 29 T cell receptor beta chains listed below, sequenced in a study of blood T cells in healthy people across ages. The use of a sample-barcoded 5' primer and a J-beta primer mix characterized a second PCR of about 7 to 12 cycles. TCRdb re-analysed the 5' RACE reads in MiXCR, keeping a single row per CDR3 protein. The table shows about 380,000 distinct CDR3 sequences, with 52% occurring only once. Sequencing was carried out using blood. The receptors shown here come from a man aged 55 to 70 in good health.

Of note for this clonotype: A read error may be the cause here, since a much bigger clone is one base away. The J gene is TRBJ2-5, the V gene TRBV11-2; the D is unclear. The CDR3 sequence is 14 residues long. Trimming pared 6 bases from V and 3 bases from J, leaving 14 bases between. Per the germline V gene, CDR1 is SGHAT and CDR2 is FQNNGV. In DNA form, the CDR3 reads TGTGCCAGCAGTGCTTCAGTAGGGAAAGAGACCCAGTACTTC. It codes for CASSASVGKETQYF. Filled out from reference TRBV11-2 and TRBJ2-5, the complete variable domain reads EAGVAQSPRYKIIEKRQSVAFWCNPISGHATLYWYQQILGQGPKLLIQFQNNGVVDDSQLPKDRFSAERLKGVDSTLKIQPAKLEDSAVYLCASSASVGKETQYFGPGTRLLVL.

This chain connects TRBV7-2 to TRBJ1-1; D remains ambiguous. Germline assignment: CDR1 SGHTA and CDR2 FQGNSA. This CDR3 has 16 amino acids. The V and J ends lost 5 bases and 0 bases respectively, with 16 bases between them. The chain's CDR3 is CASSPRRAPMNTEAFF. The DNA for the CDR3 is TGTGCCAGCAGCCCGAGAAGGGCCCCCATGAACACTGAAGCTTTCTTT.

This clonotype was counted ten times or more. The chain has TRBV6-5 and TRBJ2-5; no definite D call. The ends were cut back, 1 base at V and 4 bases at J, with 1 base in the middle. The V gene's germline CDR1 is MNHEY and CDR2 SVGAGI. This CDR3 spans 11 amino acids. As DNA, the CDR3 is TGTGCCAGCAGTTACTTAGAGACCCAGTACTTC. This gives the protein CASSYLETQYF.

The chain has TRBV18 and TRBJ2-7; possibly TRBD1 for D (5 bases). V lost 0 bases, J lost 1 base, and 10 bases lay in between. There are 15 residues in the CDR3. The germline CDR1 and CDR2 sequences are KGHSH and LQKENI. CDR3 amino acids: CASSPPQGRSYEQYF. DNA for the CDR3: TGTGCCAGCTCACCACCGCAGGGTAGGTCCTACGAGCAGTACTTC.

The chain combines TRBV30 with TRBJ2-7; D remains ambiguous. The V gene's germline CDR1 is GTSNPN and CDR2 SVGIG (reference sequence). The CDR3 runs to 11 residues. V lost 3 bases, J lost 5 bases, and 8 bases lay in between. The CDR3 bases are TGTGCCTGGAGGAGAGACCACGAGCAGTACTTC. Its translation: CAWRRDHEQYF.

J is TRBJ1-6 and V is TRBV6-5; 7 bases fit TRBD1. J lost 0 bases, V lost 7 bases, and 3 bases had no gene match. This CDR3 comprises 15 residues. Germline V gene sequence: CDR1 MNHEY, CDR2 SVGAGI. In nucleotides, the CDR3 is TGTGCCAGCACCCCAGGGGGCTCCTATAATTCACCCCTCCACTTT. This sequence encodes CASTPGGSYNSPLHF.

About this clonotype itself: Just one base apart from a much larger clone, this may be a read error. The V gene is TRBV6-5, the J gene TRBJ1-1; D not certain. V was clipped by 6 bases and J by 5 bases, with 10 bases between them. The CDR3 loop spans 12 amino acids. Germline V gene data show CDR1 as MNHEY and CDR2 as SVGAGI. CDR3 sequence: CASSPATTEAFF. CDR3 bases: TGTGCCAGCAGCCCCGCAACGACTGAAGCTTTCTTT.

For this clonotype: A much bigger clone sits one base away, suggesting this may be a read error. The gene calls are TRBV21-1 and TRBJ2-5; the table's D call of TRBD1 was not tested on the DNA. TRBV21-1 is a pseudogene locus. This CDR3 is built from 16 residues. The CDR3 reads CAGSRGQTTMQETQYF. DNA for the CDR3: TGTGCCGGCAGCAGAGGACAGACCACCATGCAAGAGACCCAGTACTTC.

The chain combines TRBV7-9 with TRBJ1-6; TRBD1 aligns across 7 bases. Germline CDR1 SEHNR, CDR2 FQNEAQ (reference sequence). The trim removed 5 bases at V and 3 bases at J, leaving 10 bases unmatched. The CDR3 sequence is 17 residues long. The CDR3 reads CASSPGQSRYYNSPLHF. The CDR3 DNA reads TGTGCCAGCAGCCCGGGACAGTCTAGGTACTATAATTCACCCCTCCACTTT.

This clonotype was observed a single time. The chain couples TRBV9 to TRBJ2-5, with 9 bases identical to TRBD1. The last part of the DNA fits TRBJ2-7 better; the J call may be wrong. The CDR3 loop spans 14 amino acids. Germline assignment: CDR1 SGDLS and CDR2 YYNGEE. CDR3 loop: CASSPGQGRDEQYF. The DNA for the CDR3 is TGTGCCAGCAGCCCCGGACAGGGGAGAGACGAGCAGTACTTC.

The chain has TRBV12-3 or TRBV12-4 and TRBJ2-5; the D call may be TRBD1 or TRBD2 (5 bases each). The CDR3 loop spans 15 amino acids. Trimming cost V 6 bases and J 2 bases, with 16 bases left between them. For the CDR3, the DNA is TGTGCCAGCAGGGGACGGGCTTTCTCTCAAGAGACCCAGTACTTC. It codes for CASRGRAFSQETQYF.

The chain carries TRBV20-1 and TRBJ2-5; no firm D call. V gave up 7 bases and J gave up 5 bases, with 11 bases separating them. Germline CDR1 is DFQATT and CDR2 is SNEGSKA (reference sequence). The length of the CDR3 is 11 residues. CDR3 nucleotides: TGCAGTGTTAGCATCAAGGAGACCCAGTACTTC. Translation gives CSVSIKETQYF.

The chain uses TRBV7-6 and TRBJ2-5, with 11 bases identical to TRBD2. The trim removed 5 bases at V and 1 base at J, leaving 15 bases unmatched. Per the germline V gene, CDR1 is SGHVS and CDR2 is FNYEAQ. The CDR3 covers 19 residues. In DNA, the CDR3 is TGTGCCAGCAGCCCGGAATCCCTAGCGGGAGGAGGTTCCCAAGAGACCCAGTACTTC. Its translation: CASSPESLAGGGSQETQYF.

The chain recombines TRBV27 with TRBJ2-4; D unresolved. The J call could be wrong; TRBJ2-5 is a better fit for the DNA end. The CDR3 sequence is 13 residues long. The germline CDR1 and CDR2 sequences are MNHEY and SMNVEV (reference sequence). CDR3 DNA sequence: TGTGCCAGCAGTTCGGTCGGACAAGAGACCCAGTACTTC. It codes for CASSSVGQETQYF.

With regard to this clonotype: Its ends do not fully match the called genes, so a read error is possible. This sequence joins TRBV7-2 and TRBJ2-2, with D tentatively TRBD2 (6 bases). Germline lookup yields CDR1 SGHTA and CDR2 FQGNSA. The CDR3 loop spans 14 amino acids. CDR3 DNA sequence: TGTGCCAGCAGCCCTGGGGGGATCACCCGGGAGCTGTTTTTT. Protein sequence: CASSPGGITRELFF.

V and J are TRBV9 and TRBJ2-7; 8 bases are a match to TRBD2. The CDR3 is 15 residues long. From germline, CDR1 is SGDLS and CDR2 YYNGEE. V trimming: 4 bases; J trimming: 0 bases; junction bases outside the gene matches: 6. This CDR3 reads CASSRLGTSSYEQYF. CDR3 DNA sequence: TGTGCCAGCAGCCGACTGGGGACTAGCTCCTACGAGCAGTACTTC.

Points on this clonotype: A read error may explain this, as a much larger clone is one base away. The V gene is TRBV5-1, the J gene TRBJ2-6; D is unresolved. The germline V gene has CDR1 SGHRS and CDR2 YFSETQ. The CDR3 length is 16 residues. The CDR3: CAGSLAIGAGANVLTF. DNA of the CDR3: TGCGCCGGCAGCTTGGCCATCGGAGCTGGGGCCAACGTCCTGACTTTC.

The chain employs TRBV3-1 and TRBJ2-1, with 7 nucleotides matching TRBD2. This CDR3 has 16 amino acids. The germline CDR1 and CDR2 sequences are LGHDT and YNNKEL (reference sequence). V shed 0 bases, J shed 2 bases, and the junction held 4 bases outside the gene matches. CDR3 in amino acids: CASSQDPGGTYNEQFF. The CDR3 DNA follows: TGTGCCAGCAGCCAAGATCCGGGAGGAACCTACAATGAGCAGTTCTTC.

This chain joins TRBV11-2 and TRBJ2-7; 11 positions agree with TRBD2. The CDR3 consists of 15 residues. Germline V gene data show CDR1 as SGHAT and CDR2 as FQNNGV. J lost 2 bases, V lost 2 bases, and 2 bases had no gene match. This CDR3 reads CASSLLAGGPYEQYF. The CDR3, as DNA: TGTGCCAGCAGCTTACTAGCGGGAGGCCCCTACGAGCAGTACTTC.

This chain links TRBV20-1 with TRBJ2-3, with 8 bases that match TRBD2. Trimming took 6 bases from V and 4 from J; bases not matched to a gene: 3. Germline V gives CDR1 DFQATT, CDR2 SNEGSKA (reference sequence). This CDR3 comprises 12 residues. CDR3 sequence (DNA): TGCAGTGCAACTAGCGGTGCAGATACGCAGTATTTT. This sequence encodes CSATSGADTQYF.

The chain employs TRBV20-1 and TRBJ1-4; D is uncertain. Germline CDR1 reads DFQATT; CDR2 reads SNEGSKA (reference sequence). The V end lost 1 base, the J end lost 7 bases, and 19 bases lay between the germline ends. The CDR3 totals 16 residues. CDR3 coding DNA: TGCAGTGCTAGAGGACTCGGAGGGCAGAGTGCTGAAAAACTGTTTTTT. Translating it yields CSARGLGGQSAEKLFF.

The chain couples TRBV6-5 to TRBJ2-5; 8 bases align to TRBD1. Germline V CDR1 and CDR2: MNHEY, SVGAGI. Trimming cost V 4 bases and J 4 bases; bases outside gene matches: 8. This CDR3 is 15 amino acids long. CDR3 in DNA: TGTGCCAGCAGTTCCACAGGGGGAATGGCAGAGACCCAGTACTTC. Protein: CASSSTGGMAETQYF.

As to this clonotype: The junction departs from the called germline gene at one end, perhaps through a read error. The chain carries TRBV7-6 and TRBJ2-6, with unresolved D. The CDR3 is 17 amino acids. Germline V lookup: CDR1 SGHVS, CDR2 FNYEAQ. CDR3 sequence: CASSLDGANSGTNVLTF. In DNA form, the CDR3 reads TGTGCCAGCAGCTTAGACGGAGCTAACTCTGGGACCAACGTCCTGACTTTC.

The chain employs TRBV11-2 and TRBJ2-4; 9 bases are a match to TRBD1. The J call may be in error: the DNA end matches TRBJ2-5 better. Germline V CDR1 and CDR2: SGHAT, FQNNGV. The CDR3 runs 17 residues. Here the CDR3 reads CASTQGPWTGVGETQYF. In DNA form, the CDR3 reads TGTGCCAGCACCCAGGGGCCCTGGACAGGGGTTGGAGAGACCCAGTACTTC.

This chain uses TRBV2 with TRBJ1-6, with D possibly being TRBD1 (6 bases). Trimming pared 5 bases from V and 5 bases from J, leaving 10 bases between. Germline V lookup: CDR1 SNHLY, CDR2 FYNNEI. This CDR3 has 14 residues. The CDR3 protein is CASSQQGNNSPLHF. The CDR3 coding sequence is TGTGCCAGCAGTCAACAGGGAAATAATTCACCCCTCCACTTT.

The CDR3 sequence: CAWSAPAGYTF. The CDR3 DNA reads as TGTGCCTGGAGTGCACCCGCGGGCTACACCTTC. The rearrangement uses TRBV30 and TRBJ1-2, with unresolved D. Trimming took off 1 base at V and 8 bases at J, with 8 bases between the two ends. Germline-derived CDR1 and CDR2 are GTSNPN and SVGIG (reference sequence). The CDR3 has 11 residues.

This clonotype has a single count. This sequence joins TRBV29-1 and TRBJ2-1, with 10 bases matching TRBD1. The germline gives CDR1 SQVTM, CDR2 ANQGSEA. J lost 6 bases, V lost 3 bases, and 5 bases had no gene match. The CDR3 has 14 residues. The CDR3 DNA is TGCAGCGTTGATACTGGACAGGGGGTCAATGAGCAGTTCTTC. Protein sequence: CSVDTGQGVNEQFF.

About this clonotype: A read error may be the cause here, since a much bigger clone is one base away. CDR3 region: CSATVALNYEQYF. The CDR3 DNA reads TGCAGCGCGACAGTGGCCCTTAACTACGAGCAGTACTTC. The J gene is TRBJ2-7, the V gene TRBV29-1, with D possibly TRBD1 on 5 matching bases. Germline V gives CDR1 SQVTM, CDR2 ANQGSEA. V was pared by 7 bases and J by 3 bases, with 16 bases between. This CDR3 contains 13 residues.

The rearrangement joins TRBV20-1 to TRBJ2-7; D may be TRBD2 (5 bases). V was clipped by 0 bases and J by 7 bases, with 19 bases between them. This CDR3 comprises 15 residues. The germline gives CDR1 DFQATT, CDR2 SNEGSKA (reference sequence). The CDR3 bases are TGCAGTGCTAGAGATATGGAGGTGTCCCGGATTGAGCAGTACTTC. Translating gives CSARDMEVSRIEQYF.